This T cell receptor beta chain was sequenced during a study of blood T cell repertoires in COVID-19. This table comes from immunoSEQ multiplex PCR, and its TCRdb copy is limited to in-frame clones, with some not included. The repertoire holds around 260,000 clones, with about 88% as singletons. The CDR3 runs to 15 residues. The V and J ends lost 6 bases and 6 bases, in that order; junction bases with no gene match: 10. Per the germline V gene, CDR1 is MDHEN and CDR2 is SYDVKM. The receptor was derived from a man in his thirties or forties with active or convalescent COVID-19. Input material: peripheral blood. V is TRBV28 and J is TRBJ1-4; 7 bases fit TRBD1. CDR3 bases: TGTGCCAGCAGACCTACAGGGGAGATCGATGAAAAACTGTTTTTT. It codes for CASRPTGEIDEKLFF.